The 16 T cell receptor beta chains below come from one sample, sequenced in a study of T cells in Graves' hyperthyroidism and ophthalmopathy. From RNA transcripts, TCR beta CDR3 regions were amplified. The study used the HTBI primer set for a first-round RT-PCR of the TCR CDR3. TCRdb reanalysed the multiplex PCR reads using MiXCR and keeps one entry per CDR3 protein. The sample consists of a few hundred thousand distinct CDR3 sequences, 40% to 55% of them appearing once. Sequencing used peripheral blood or thyroid tissue (not recorded which). The receptors come from an adult woman with Graves' disease, either hyperthyroidism or ophthalmopathy (not recorded which).

The gene calls are TRBV5-4 and TRBJ2-7; D may be TRBD1 or TRBD2 (5 bases each). CDR1 is SGHNT, CDR2 YYREEE, per germline (reference sequence). V lost 4 bases and J 0 bases, leaving 14 bases between the germline ends. CDR3 size: 15 residues. The CDR3 spells CASSHPGRHSYEQYF. As DNA, the CDR3 is TGTGCCAGCAGCCATCCGGGACGCCACTCCTACGAGCAGTACTTC.

This clonotype has at least ten counts. The J gene is TRBJ1-4, the V gene TRBV10-3; tentative D call: TRBD1 (6 bases). Germline lookup yields CDR1 ENHRY and CDR2 SYGVKD. This CDR3 is 15 amino acids long. Trimming took off 4 bases at V and 6 bases at J, with 15 bases between the two ends. CDR3 nucleotide sequence: TGTGCCATCAGTGGAACCGGGACACCTCATGAAAAACTGTTTTTT. It is translated as CAISGTGTPHEKLFF.

The chain has TRBV7-8 and TRBJ1-5; 9 nucleotides match TRBD1. The CDR3 sequence is 13 residues long. With V trimmed by 4 bases and J by 12 bases, 7 bases remained unmatched. Germline V gives CDR1 SGHVS, CDR2 FQNEAQ. The CDR3 loop is CASSSGQGMVQHF. Here the CDR3 DNA reads TGTGCCAGCAGCTCGGGACAGGGAATGGTCCAGCATTTT.

This clonotype appeared many times. This chain uses TRBV5-1 with TRBJ2-7; D ambiguous. Trimming pared 0 bases from V and 6 bases from J, leaving 10 bases between. This CDR3 comprises 13 residues. Germline V gene data show CDR1 as SGHRS and CDR2 as YFSETQ. CDR3 in DNA: TGCGCCAGCAGCTTGGCCACGAACGCCGAGCAGTACTTC. Protein: CASSLATNAEQYF.

A few counts support this clonotype. The chain has TRBV19 and TRBJ2-6; D is undetermined. The CDR3 sequence is 14 residues long. Germline V gene data show CDR1 as LNHDA and CDR2 as SQIVND (reference sequence). Trimming cost V 5 bases and J 0 bases, with 5 bases left between them. In DNA form, the CDR3 reads TGTGCCAGTAGTTTTAACTCTGGGGCCAACGTCCTGACTTTC. Translating gives CASSFNSGANVLTF.

The CDR3: CASSAGPGQIYGYTF. The CDR3, as DNA: TGTGCCAGCAGCGCGGGTCCTGGACAGATCTATGGCTACACCTTC. J is TRBJ1-2 and V is TRBV27; TRBD1 might be the D (6 bases). The CDR3 totals 15 residues. Germline values: CDR1 MNHEY, CDR2 SMNVEV (reference sequence). Trimming pared 6 bases from V and 4 bases from J, leaving 18 bases between.

This clonotype was observed many times. The J gene is TRBJ1-5, the V gene TRBV5-6; 9 bases agree with TRBD1. Germline V gene sequence: CDR1 SGHDT, CDR2 YYEEEE. The CDR3 totals 15 residues. Trimming took 5 bases from V and 1 from J; bases not matched to a gene: 4. The DNA of the CDR3 is TGTGCCAGCAGTTGGGGACAGGGAAGCAATCAGCCCCAGCATTTT. Translation: CASSWGQGSNQPQHF.

This clonotype was picked up a small number of times. The CDR3 reads CSVVGTVDTGELFF. The CDR3 nucleotides read TGCAGCGTTGTCGGGACAGTTGACACCGGGGAGCTGTTTTTT. The chain joins TRBV29-1 to TRBJ2-2; 7 bases fit TRBD1. CDR3 length: 14 amino acids. With 4 bases clipped from V and 3 bases from J, the junction kept 5 bases outside the gene matches. CDR1 and CDR2 (germline): SQVTM, ANQGSEA.

This clonotype was observed once. The J gene is TRBJ2-7, the V gene TRBV10-3, with D perhaps matching TRBD2 (6 bases). The V end lost 4 bases, the J end lost 2 bases, and 27 bases lay between the germline ends. This CDR3 comprises 19 residues. Germline V lookup: CDR1 ENHRY, CDR2 SYGVKD. The CDR3 sequence is CAISGDCGEYPGPPYEQYF. The CDR3 nucleotides read TGTGCCATCAGTGGGGACTGCGGGGAGTACCCAGGTCCTCCCTACGAGCAGTACTTC.

The gene calls are TRBV29-1 and TRBJ1-1, with D possibly matching TRBD1 (6 bases). This CDR3 is built from 14 residues. Germline-derived CDR1 and CDR2 are SQVTM and ANQGSEA. Between the trimmed V and J ends, which lost 3 bases and 3 bases, there was a span of 14 bases. The CDR3 DNA reads as TGCAGCGTTGAGAAACGGGGGGCAGACACTGAAGCTTTCTTT. Translation: CSVEKRGADTEAFF. The full variable domain, with the rest looked up from reference TRBV29-1 and TRBJ1-1, is SAVISQKPSRDICQRGTSLTIQCQVDSQVTMMFWYRQQPGQSLTLIATANQGSEATYESGFVIDKFPISRPNLTFSTLTVSNMSPEDSSIYLCSVEKRGADTEAFFGQGTRLTVV.

This clonotype was detected a few times. The chain joins TRBV6-6 to TRBJ2-2, with TRBD2 identical over 10 bases. V shed 8 bases and J 0 bases; nucleotides not matched to a gene: 6. The CDR3 loop spans 16 amino acids. Germline V lookup: CDR1 MNHNY, CDR2 SVGAGI (reference sequence). CDR3 bases: TGTGCCAGCTCTCGACTAGCGGGTGCGAACACCGGGGAGCTGTTTTTT. Protein sequence: CASSRLAGANTGELFF.

In its sample, this clonotype was seen many times. The CDR3 DNA follows: TGCGCCAGCAGCTTGGCGACAGGGGGCCCCTCTACTAGCGAGCAGTACTTC. Translated, it gives CASSLATGGPSTSEQYF. This sequence joins TRBV5-1 and TRBJ2-7; TRBD1 matches at 10 bases. Germline lookup yields CDR1 SGHRS and CDR2 YFSETQ. Unmatched junction bases numbered 12, after V lost 0 bases and J lost 6 bases. The CDR3 covers 17 residues.

The chain has TRBV7-2 and TRBJ2-2; 7 bases align to TRBD1. Germline values: CDR1 SGHTA, CDR2 FQGNSA. V shed 5 bases, J shed 6 bases, and the junction held 6 bases outside the gene matches. This CDR3 spans 14 amino acids. In DNA, the CDR3 is TGTGCCAGCAGCGTGACAGGGTTGGCCGGGGAGCTGTTTTTT. Translating it yields CASSVTGLAGELFF.

CDR3 residues: CASSRGRGLLYEQYF. In DNA form, the CDR3 reads TGTGCCAGCAGCCGGGGGAGGGGGCTCCTCTACGAGCAGTACTTC. This chain connects TRBV11-2 to TRBJ2-7; D may match TRBD1 or TRBD2 (7 bases each). Trimming left V 5 bases short and J 3 bases short, with 17 bases between. Germline lookup yields CDR1 SGHAT and CDR2 FQNNGV. The CDR3 covers 15 residues.

This clonotype has ten or more counts. The chain employs TRBV5-1 and TRBJ1-1, with TRBD1 identical over 7 bases. The CDR3 runs 13 residues. Trimming took 4 bases from V and 6 from J; bases not matched to a gene: 6. CDR1 is SGHRS and CDR2 is YFSETQ in the germline V gene. CDR3 sequence reads: CASSTAQGAEAFF. The DNA for the CDR3 is TGCGCCAGCAGCACCGCCCAGGGGGCTGAAGCTTTCTTT.

Concerning this clonotype itself: The conserved final phenylalanine or tryptophan is absent from the CDR3, which likely points to a read error. Because the CDR3's place on the DNA is in doubt, the DNA is left out and the CDR3 is given as listed by TCRdb. The V gene is TRBV2, the J gene TRBJ1-4; the D call of TRBD1 is as the table states it, not checked on the DNA. Germline V gene lookup returns CDR1 SNHLY and CDR2 FYNNEI. 9 amino acids form the CDR3, both terminal residues included. The CDR3 region is CASSGDNLY.